These 2 T cell receptor beta chains were sequenced from one sample in a study of T-cell reconstitution after alpha-beta-depleted transplantation in children. Unique molecular identifiers were incorporated when the TCRbeta library was constructed. In TCRdb, the PCR reads were re-called with MiXCR into one record per CDR3 protein. The repertoire holds around 300,000 distinct CDR3 sequences, with approximately 23% as singletons. The material was PBMCs, mostly from graft donor cells, obtained 180 days after TCRalphabeta/CD19-depleted stem cell transplant. Receptor source: a male patient aged 10-17 years who had a stem cell transplant for acute lymphoblastic leukemia, so the T cells may come from the graft donor.

A remark on this clonotype: A much larger clone differs from this one at a single base, so this may be a read error. This chain links TRBV7-6 with TRBJ1-1, with D possibly being TRBD1 (6 bases). The CDR3 is made up of 14 amino acids. Germline V gene data show CDR1 as SGHVS and CDR2 as FNYEAQ. The CDR3 nucleotides are TGTGCCAGCAGCTTAGCAGGTCGGGACACTGAAGCTCTCTTT. It translates to CASSLAGRDTEALF.

The chain carries TRBV15 and TRBJ2-3; either TRBD1 or TRBD2 may supply D (5 bases each). The CDR3 sequence is 18 residues long. CDR1 and CDR2 from the germline V gene are LNHNV and YYDKDF (reference sequence). Trimming pared 0 bases from V and 2 bases from J, leaving 18 bases between. Here the CDR3 reads CATSRDSWDLVLTDTQYF. The DNA of the CDR3 is TGTGCCACCAGCAGAGATTCCTGGGACCTCGTCCTCACAGATACGCAGTATTTT.